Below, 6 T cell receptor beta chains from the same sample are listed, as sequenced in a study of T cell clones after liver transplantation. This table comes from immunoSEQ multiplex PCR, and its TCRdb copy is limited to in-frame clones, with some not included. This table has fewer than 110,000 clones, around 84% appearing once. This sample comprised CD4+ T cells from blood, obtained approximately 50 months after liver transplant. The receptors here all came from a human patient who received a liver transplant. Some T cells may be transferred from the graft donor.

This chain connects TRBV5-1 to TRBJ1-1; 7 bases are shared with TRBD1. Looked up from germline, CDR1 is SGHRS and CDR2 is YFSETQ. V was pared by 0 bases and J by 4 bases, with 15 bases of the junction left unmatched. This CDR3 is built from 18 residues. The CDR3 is CASSLGAGGLRTSTEAFF. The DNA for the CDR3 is TGCGCCAGCAGCTTGGGGGCAGGGGGACTGCGAACGAGCACTGAAGCTTTCTTT. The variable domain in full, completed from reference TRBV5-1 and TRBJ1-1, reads KAGVTQTPRYLIKTRGQQVTLSCSPISGHRSVSWYQQTPGQGLQFLFEYFSETQRNKGNFPGRFSGRQFSNSRSEMNVSTLELGDSALYLCASSLGAGGLRTSTEAFFGQGTRLTVV.

The CDR3 DNA reads as TGTGCCAGCGGTCGTAATACAGGGCAAGAGCAGTACTTC. This gives the protein CASGRNTGQEQYF. This sequence joins TRBV5-4 and TRBJ2-7; D perhaps matches TRBD1 (6 bases). The germline V gene encodes CDR1 SGHNT and CDR2 YYREEE (reference sequence). This CDR3 contains 13 residues. V was pared by 7 bases and J by 7 bases, with 18 bases between.

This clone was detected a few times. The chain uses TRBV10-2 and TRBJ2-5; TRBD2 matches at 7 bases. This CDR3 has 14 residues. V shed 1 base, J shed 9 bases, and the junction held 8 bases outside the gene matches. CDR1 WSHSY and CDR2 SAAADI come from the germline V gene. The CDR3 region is CASSEFPSGGSQYF. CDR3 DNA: TGCGCCAGCAGTGAGTTCCCTAGCGGCGGTTCCCAGTACTTC.

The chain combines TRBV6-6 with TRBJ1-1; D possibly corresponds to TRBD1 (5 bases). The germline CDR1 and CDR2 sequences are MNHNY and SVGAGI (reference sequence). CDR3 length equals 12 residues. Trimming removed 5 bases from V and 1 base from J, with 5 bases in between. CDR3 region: CASSGGNTEAFF. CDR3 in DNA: TGTGCCAGCAGTGGGGGGAACACTGAAGCTTTCTTT.

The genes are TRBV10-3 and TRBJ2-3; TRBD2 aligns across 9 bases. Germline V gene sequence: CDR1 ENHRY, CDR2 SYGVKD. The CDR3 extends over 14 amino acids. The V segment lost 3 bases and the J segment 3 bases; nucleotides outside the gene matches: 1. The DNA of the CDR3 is TGTGCCATCAGTGATAGCGGGAGAACAGATACGCAGTATTTT. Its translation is CAISDSGRTDTQYF.

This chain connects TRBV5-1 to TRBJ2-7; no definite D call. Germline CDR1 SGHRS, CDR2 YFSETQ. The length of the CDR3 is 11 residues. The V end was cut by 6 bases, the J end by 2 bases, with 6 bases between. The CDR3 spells CASKGAYEQYF. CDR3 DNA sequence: TGCGCCAGCAAAGGCGCCTACGAGCAGTACTTC.